Listed below are T cell receptor beta chains from one sample, sequenced in a study of regulatory T cells in long-lasting Graves disease. TCRdb ran MiXCR on the multiplex PCR reads and lists one entry per CDR3 protein. The repertoire consists of approximately 500,000 distinct CDR3 sequences, with around a fifth occurring once and the leading ten covering around 7%. The input for sequencing was peripheral blood mononuclear cells (PBMCs), taken when the disease was refractory, from a patient treated with antithyroid drugs. The receptors shown here come from a female donor with Graves disease. The CDR3 runs from the conserved cysteine through the conserved F or W. Each record gives: J gene, clone size, D gene, V gene, CDR3 DNA, CDR3 protein. D genes are given only for firm matches. Rows give clone size only sometimes, using once, few, many, or a class for an expanded clone.

J gene: TRBJ2-5; clone size: many; D gene: .; V gene: TRBV12-3/TRBV12-4; CDR3 DNA: TGTGCCAGCAGTTTCGTTGACTTCACGCCGCAAGAGACCCAGTACTTC; CDR3 protein: CASSFVDFTPQETQYF
J gene: TRBJ2-7; clone size: many; D gene: .; V gene: TRBV28; CDR3 DNA: TGTGCCAGCAGTTTACTAGCCTCCTCCTACGAGCAGTACTTC; CDR3 protein: CASSLLASSYEQYF
J gene: TRBJ1-2; clone size: .; D gene: .; V gene: TRBV4-1; CDR3 DNA: TGCGCCAGCAGCCAAGAACCACTTACAGGGAACTATGGCTACACCTTC; CDR3 protein: CASSQEPLTGNYGYTF
J gene: TRBJ2-7; clone size: few; D gene: .; V gene: TRBV4-3; CDR3 DNA: TGCGCCAGCAGCCAAGAGGCTAGTCGCGACGAGCAGTACTTC; CDR3 protein: CASSQEASRDEQYF
J gene: TRBJ1-4; clone size: many; D gene: .; V gene: TRBV28; CDR3 DNA: TGTGCCAGCAGTGTAGGACAGCCTAATGAAAAACTGTTTTTT; CDR3 protein: CASSVGQPNEKLFF
J gene: TRBJ2-7; clone size: few; D gene: .; V gene: TRBV5-6; CDR3 DNA: TGTGCCAGCAGCTCGGGCGTCAGTTGGGGCAGGACCTCCTACGAGCAGTACTTC; CDR3 protein: CASSSGVSWGRTSYEQYF
J gene: TRBJ1-1; clone size: .; D gene: .; V gene: TRBV4-1; CDR3 DNA: TGCGCCAGCAGGCCAGGGGCGCGAAGCACTGAAGCTTTCTTT; CDR3 protein: CASRPGARSTEAFF
J gene: TRBJ1-6; clone size: many; D gene: .; V gene: TRBV20-1; CDR3 DNA: TGCAGCCCCCACACAGATACGTCACCCCTCCACTTT; CDR3 protein: CSPHTDTSPLHF
J gene: TRBJ1-2; clone size: many; D gene: .; V gene: TRBV20-1; CDR3 DNA: TGCAGTGCATGGAGGTTCAACTATGGCTACACCTTC; CDR3 protein: CSAWRFNYGYTF
J gene: TRBJ1-1; clone size: .; D gene: .; V gene: TRBV18; CDR3 DNA: TGTGCCAGCTCACCACCCGGGGGTGAAGCTTTCTTT; CDR3 protein: CASSPPGGEAFF
J gene: TRBJ1-4; clone size: .; D gene: TRBD1; V gene: TRBV6-2/TRBV6-3; CDR3 DNA: TGTGCCAGCAGTTACGCCGGGACAGGGGGCGATGAAAAACTGTTTTTT; CDR3 protein: CASSYAGTGGDEKLFF
J gene: TRBJ2-7; clone size: few; D gene: .; V gene: TRBV6-2/TRBV6-3; CDR3 DNA: TGTGCCAGCAGTTACCCACCTGAGTCTTTTGAGACCTACGAGCAGTACTTC; CDR3 protein: CASSYPPESFETYEQYF
J gene: TRBJ1-5; clone size: many; D gene: .; V gene: TRBV12-3/TRBV12-4; CDR3 DNA: TGTGCCAGCAGCTTGGTGCAGACCGATCAGCCCCAGCATTTT; CDR3 protein: CASSLVQTDQPQHF
J gene: TRBJ2-2; clone size: many; D gene: .; V gene: TRBV24-1; CDR3 DNA: TGTGCCACCAGTGATTTCGGCAATACCGGGGAGCTGTTTTTT; CDR3 protein: CATSDFGNTGELFF
J gene: TRBJ1-4; clone size: many; D gene: TRBD1; V gene: TRBV12-3/TRBV12-4; CDR3 DNA: TGTGCCAGCAGTTCCCAGGGGGTTCGAGAAAAACTGTTTTTT; CDR3 protein: CASSSQGVREKLFF
J gene: TRBJ1-1; clone size: .; D gene: .; V gene: TRBV5-8; CDR3 DNA: TGTGCCAGCAGCTCCCGCTTTGGAGGGTGGGGTACTGAAGCTTTCTTT; CDR3 protein: CASSSRFGGWGTEAFF
J gene: TRBJ1-6; clone size: few; D gene: TRBD1; V gene: TRBV5-1; CDR3 DNA: TGCGCCAGCAGCCCCGAGGGGGACAGACTTAATTCACCCCTCCACTTT; CDR3 protein: CASSPEGDRLNSPLHF
J gene: TRBJ1-6; clone size: once; D gene: .; V gene: TRBV7-9; CDR3 DNA: TGTGCCAGCAGCTTATTGACAGGCAGCATTTCACCCCTCCACTTT; CDR3 protein: CASSLLTGSISPLHF
J gene: TRBJ1-2; clone size: many; D gene: .; V gene: TRBV24-1; CDR3 DNA: TGTGCCACCGCGGGAAACTATGGCTACACCTTC; CDR3 protein: CATAGNYGYTF
J gene: TRBJ1-1; clone size: many; D gene: TRBD1; V gene: TRBV28; CDR3 DNA: TGTGCCAGCAGTGGACCGACAGGGAAGGTGAACACTGAAGCTTTCTTT; CDR3 protein: CASSGPTGKVNTEAFF
J gene: TRBJ2-3; clone size: few; D gene: .; V gene: TRBV20-1; CDR3 DNA: TGCAGTGCTAGAGGATTGGTCCACACAGATACGCAGTATTTT; CDR3 protein: CSARGLVHTDTQYF
J gene: TRBJ2-1; clone size: many; D gene: .; V gene: TRBV3-1; CDR3 DNA: TGTGCCAGCAGCCGGCCCTCCGGTGAGCAGTTCTTC; CDR3 protein: CASSRPSGEQFF
J gene: TRBJ2-6; clone size: few; D gene: .; V gene: TRBV5-1; CDR3 DNA: TGCGCCAGCAGCGTTCGGACGGGCCTCTTGAGCTCTGGGGCCAACGTCCTGACTTTC; CDR3 protein: CASSVRTGLLSSGANVLTF
J gene: TRBJ2-1; clone size: .; D gene: .; V gene: TRBV28; CDR3 DNA: TGTGCCAGCAGTTTTTTTCGGGGAAGCTCCTACAATGAGCAGTTCTTC; CDR3 protein: CASSFFRGSSYNEQFF
J gene: TRBJ2-5; clone size: many; D gene: .; V gene: TRBV12-3/TRBV12-4; CDR3 DNA: TGTGCCAGCAAATCTGAAGAGACCCAGTACTTC; CDR3 protein: CASKSEETQYF
J gene: TRBJ2-6; clone size: .; D gene: .; V gene: TRBV15; CDR3 DNA: TGTGCCACCAGCAGAGATGGGATTGGGGCCAACGTCCTGACTTTC; CDR3 protein: CATSRDGIGANVLTF
J gene: TRBJ1-2; clone size: .; D gene: .; V gene: TRBV9; CDR3 DNA: TGTGCCAGCATCCCAGGGCCTTCGCCGGACTATGGCTACACCTTC; CDR3 protein: CASIPGPSPDYGYTF
J gene: TRBJ2-7; clone size: few; D gene: TRBD1; V gene: TRBV12-3/TRBV12-4; CDR3 DNA: TGTGCCAGCAGCAAGGGACAGGGGGGGGGGGCTGAGCAGTACTTC; CDR3 protein: CASSKGQGGGAEQYF
J gene: TRBJ2-6; clone size: few; D gene: TRBD1; V gene: TRBV19; CDR3 DNA: TGTGCCAGTAGTATAGAAGGGGACAGAAGCTCTGGGGCCAACGTCCTGACTTTC; CDR3 protein: CASSIEGDRSSGANVLTF
J gene: TRBJ1-1; clone size: many; D gene: .; V gene: TRBV11-2; CDR3 DNA: TGTGCCAGCAGCTTCGGACAATTGAACACTGAAGCTTTCTTT; CDR3 protein: CASSFGQLNTEAFF
J gene: TRBJ1-1; clone size: .; D gene: TRBD1; V gene: TRBV15; CDR3 DNA: TGTGCCACCAGCGGTACAGGGGCTCCGAACACTGAAGCTTTCTTT; CDR3 protein: CATSGTGAPNTEAFF
J gene: TRBJ1-5; clone size: few; D gene: .; V gene: TRBV7-3; CDR3 DNA: TGTGCCAGCAGCTTGTATCCAGGTAATCAGCCCCAGCATTTT; CDR3 protein: CASSLYPGNQPQHF
J gene: TRBJ2-2; clone size: few; D gene: .; V gene: TRBV13; CDR3 DNA: TGTGCCAGCAGCTTAGGCCTAATTCGGGAGCCCGGGGAGCTGTTTTTT; CDR3 protein: CASSLGLIREPGELFF
J gene: TRBJ1-5; clone size: .; D gene: .; V gene: TRBV7-9; CDR3 DNA: TGTGCCAGCAACTCGTACCCCGGGGGAGGTGATCAGCCCCAGCATTTT; CDR3 protein: CASNSYPGGGDQPQHF
J gene: TRBJ2-5; clone size: many; D gene: .; V gene: TRBV27; CDR3 DNA: TGTGCCAGCAGTCTCCTGAATAACCAAGAGACCCAGTACTTC; CDR3 protein: CASSLLNNQETQYF
J gene: TRBJ2-4; clone size: .; D gene: .; V gene: TRBV27; CDR3 DNA: TGTGCCAGCAGTACACAGACCCGGCGGGACATTCAGTACTTC; CDR3 protein: CASSTQTRRDIQYF
J gene: TRBJ2-3; clone size: .; D gene: .; V gene: TRBV12-3/TRBV12-4; CDR3 DNA: TGTGCCAGCAGTCCACTAGTACCACCTGAGGATACGCAGTATTTT; CDR3 protein: CASSPLVPPEDTQYF
J gene: TRBJ2-7; clone size: .; D gene: TRBD1; V gene: TRBV6-1; CDR3 DNA: TGTGCCAGCTCACGAGGGCTGGGTGCCGGAGGACAGGGACGCTACGAGCAGTACTTC; CDR3 protein: CASSRGLGAGGQGRYEQYF
J gene: TRBJ1-4; clone size: .; D gene: TRBD1; V gene: TRBV4-1; CDR3 DNA: TGCGCCAGCAGCCAAGATCTTGGCGGGACAGGAGACGAAAAACTGTTTTTT; CDR3 protein: CASSQDLGGTGDEKLFF
J gene: TRBJ2-5; clone size: many; D gene: .; V gene: TRBV7-2; CDR3 DNA: TGTGCCAGCAGCTTGTCCGGGACACCGCTCAACCAGTACTTC; CDR3 protein: CASSLSGTPLNQYF
J gene: TRBJ1-4; clone size: .; D gene: .; V gene: TRBV27; CDR3 DNA: TGTGCCAGCAGACGTGTGGGCTACGATGAAAAACTGTTTTTT; CDR3 protein: CASRRVGYDEKLFF
J gene: TRBJ1-1; clone size: many; D gene: .; V gene: TRBV29-1; CDR3 DNA: TGCAGCGTTGATGGCAGGGCAAACACTGAAGCTTTCTTT; CDR3 protein: CSVDGRANTEAFF
J gene: TRBJ2-1; clone size: .; D gene: .; V gene: TRBV28; CDR3 DNA: TGTGCCAGCAGTTTACGGGCTGGTGAGCAGTTCTTC; CDR3 protein: CASSLRAGEQFF
J gene: TRBJ1-1; clone size: .; D gene: .; V gene: TRBV6-2/TRBV6-3; CDR3 DNA: TGTGCCAGCAGTTACTCGATCGCGGGGAGGCGGGAAGCTTTCTTT; CDR3 protein: CASSYSIAGRREAFF
J gene: TRBJ2-7; clone size: few; D gene: TRBD1; V gene: TRBV10-3; CDR3 DNA: TGTGCCATCAGCGGACAGGGGGGGGATAACGAGCAGTACTTC; CDR3 protein: CAISGQGGDNEQYF
J gene: TRBJ1-4; clone size: many; D gene: TRBD1; V gene: TRBV12-3/TRBV12-4; CDR3 DNA: TGTGCCAGCAGGAGGACAGGGACTGAAAAACTGTTTTTT; CDR3 protein: CASRRTGTEKLFF
J gene: TRBJ2-7; clone size: many; D gene: TRBD1; V gene: TRBV12-3/TRBV12-4; CDR3 DNA: TGTGCCAGCAGTTTCACCAGGGGGTACGAGCAGTACTTC; CDR3 protein: CASSFTRGYEQYF
J gene: TRBJ2-7; clone size: many; D gene: TRBD2; V gene: TRBV10-3; CDR3 DNA: TGTGCCATCAGGACTAGCTCACCCTCCTACGAGCAGTACTTC; CDR3 protein: CAIRTSSPSYEQYF
J gene: TRBJ1-2; clone size: .; D gene: TRBD1; V gene: TRBV7-9; CDR3 DNA: TGTGCCAGCAGCTCACGGACAGGGGGCTCGGTCGATGGCTACACCTTC; CDR3 protein: CASSSRTGGSVDGYTF
J gene: TRBJ2-1; clone size: .; D gene: .; V gene: TRBV24-1; CDR3 DNA: TGTGCCACCAGTGATTTGGGCAGGGGGGCTGGGAATGAGCAGTTCTTC; CDR3 protein: CATSDLGRGAGNEQFF